These 3 T cell receptor beta chains were all obtained from the same sample, sequenced in a study of blood T cell repertoires in COVID-19. Method: immunoSEQ multiplex PCR; TCRdb's copy keeps in-frame clones and lacks some. Of approximately 400,000 clones in the sample, 90% to 95% were seen once. The specimen was PBMCs or T cells enriched from blood (not recorded which). These receptor sequences come from a woman between 35 and 50 years old who had been exposed to COVID-19.

The CDR3 loop is CASSLEAGGGNNSPLHF. The DNA of the CDR3 is TGCGCCAGCAGCTTGGAGGCAGGGGGCGGGAATAATTCACCCCTCCACTTT. This chain connects TRBV5-1 to TRBJ1-6; 8 bases are a match to TRBD1. CDR1 is SGHRS, CDR2 YFSETQ, per germline. V was pared by 0 bases and J by 5 bases, with 7 bases of the junction left unmatched. This CDR3 spans 17 amino acids.

The chain couples TRBV24-1 to TRBJ2-1, with 10 bases identical to TRBD1. The CDR3 extends over 17 amino acids. The V segment lost 8 bases and the J segment 0 bases; nucleotides outside the gene matches: 9. The V gene's germline CDR1 is KGHDR and CDR2 SFDVKD. The CDR3 spells CATKDRGFNGSYNEQFF. CDR3 nucleotides: TGTGCCACCAAGGACAGGGGGTTTAATGGCTCCTACAATGAGCAGTTCTTC.

J is TRBJ1-1 and V is TRBV19, with a weak D call TRBD1 (6 bases). The ends were cut back, 6 bases at V and 1 base at J, with 15 bases in the middle. The CDR3 length is 15 residues. Looked up from germline, CDR1 is LNHDA and CDR2 is SQIVND (reference sequence). In nucleotides, the CDR3 is TGTGCCAGTAGGGGGGCGGGCTCGGGGAACACTGAAGCTTTCTTT. Translation: CASRGAGSGNTEAFF.